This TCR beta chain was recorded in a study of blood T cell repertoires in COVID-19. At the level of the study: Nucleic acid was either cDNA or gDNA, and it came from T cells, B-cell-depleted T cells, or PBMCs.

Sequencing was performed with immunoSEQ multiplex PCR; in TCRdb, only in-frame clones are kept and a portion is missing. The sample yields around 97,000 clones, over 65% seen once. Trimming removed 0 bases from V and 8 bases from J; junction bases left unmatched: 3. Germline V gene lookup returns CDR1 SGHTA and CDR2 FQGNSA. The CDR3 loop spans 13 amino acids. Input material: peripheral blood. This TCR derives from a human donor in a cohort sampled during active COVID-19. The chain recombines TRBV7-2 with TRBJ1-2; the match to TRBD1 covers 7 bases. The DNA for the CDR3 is TGTGCCAGCAGCTTAGCGGGGACAGACGGCTACACCTTC. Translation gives CASSLAGTDGYTF. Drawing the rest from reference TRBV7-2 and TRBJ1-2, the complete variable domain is GAGVSQSPSNKVTEKGKDVELRCDPISGHTALYWYRQSLGQGLEFLIYFQGNSAPDKSGLPSDRFSAERTGGSVSTLTIQRTQQEDSAVYLCASSLAGTDGYTFGSGTRLTVV.